This paragraph covers one T cell receptor beta chain sequence. The record originates from a study of blood T cell repertoires in COVID-19. The length of the CDR3 is 14 residues. Germline CDR1 is MGHDK and CDR2 is SYGVNS. V lost 9 bases to trimming and J lost 3 bases; unmatched junction nucleotides: 9. The assay was immunoSEQ multiplex PCR, and TCRdb's table has in-frame clones only and misses some. The table has roughly 130,000 clones, about 85% seen once. This receptor was obtained from a human donor with COVID-19, enrolled during active disease. The donor label of this sample is uncertain. The chain has TRBV25-1 and TRBJ2-5, with 8 bases aligning to TRBD2. The source material was peripheral blood. DNA for the CDR3: TGTGCCAGTACCTTCGCGGGGGGTGAAGAGACCCAGTACTTC. Protein sequence: CASTFAGGEETQYF.